This T cell receptor (beta chain) was sequenced in a study of identical twins (dated by TCRdb to the mid-2010s). About the full investigation: To test whether fetal clonotypes persist, this study deep-sequenced TCR alpha and beta repertoires from monozygotic twins, from unrelated adults of various ages, and from cord blood. To rule out contamination, the twin experiments were replicated at different times with different library preparation protocols.

Concerning this clonotype itself: The specificity of this receptor is unknown. No base quality information exists; no much larger clone differs at one position.

CDR1 and CDR2, looked up from the germline V gene (reference sequence), are LGHDT and YNNKEL. V has 1 base trimmed and J has 1 base trimmed; junction bases matching no gene number 8. The CDR3, from cysteine to phenylalanine, totals 18 residues. The sequence is cut down to CDR3 DNA, 54 bases in frame from base 1. Every donor in the study was a healthy Caucasian. The twin cohort consisted of three pairs of female monozygotic twins, all aged roughly 18 to 30 years. Positive isolation kits from Invitrogen were used to isolate the CD4+ and CD8+ T cell populations. What the authors observed across the whole study: In monozygotic twins, recombination models systematically underestimated out-of-frame TCR alpha sharing, but the models matched the sharing seen between unrelated individuals. Excess twin sharing in beta out-of-frame sequences was weaker because fewer shared sequences lowered the signal-to-noise ratio. Fewer insertions were carried by abundant cord blood beta clonotypes, a similar but weaker trend appeared in young adult naive repertoires, and no such trend appeared in memory repertoires. Because the same donors could not be followed over many years, conclusions were based on cross-sectional statistical analysis. Compared with coincidental sharing between unrelated individuals, out-of-frame TCR alpha sequences shared between twins had an excess of sequences with low generation probability. Zero-insertion analyses could be partly confounded by invariant T cells such as MAIT and iNKT, though diverse VJ usage argued against such confounding for most clonotypes.

Library method: 5' RACE. Instrument used: Illumina HiSeq 2000. A universal primer binding site was added through template switching, and the final cDNA carried a unique molecular identifier so that TCR cDNA molecules could be counted accurately. First-strand cDNA for TCR alpha and beta chains was synthesized from specific primers in the conserved constant-segment region. Each cDNA library was double barcoded, with a SMART-Mk sample barcode plus Illumina barcodes, to control for contamination. TruSeq adapter sequences, together with Illumina sample barcodes, were added in two successive PCR steps. The TCR alpha and beta cDNA libraries were sequenced on the Illumina HiSeq platform using custom primers. The source study handled its data this way. Unique molecular identifiers were extracted from raw reads with MiGEC, and CDR3 positions were determined with MiXCR. For each individual, recombination models were inferred using an EM algorithm with the repgenHMM and IGoR tools. The tcR package in R was used for shared clonotype analysis, with sharing normalized by the product of cloneset sizes. Out-of-frame nonproductive sequences were analyzed to study raw recombination free of thymic and clonal selection effects. TCRdb trimmed the raw reads at Q25, called clones with MiXCR and kept productive beta chains. Each entry merges the rows of one CDR3 protein and shows their most common DNA and genes. Clone size and V and J calls follow TCRdb, not the original study. The sample records some 500,000 distinct CDR3 sequences, around 20% of which are singletons. The ten largest make up 0.8% to 1% of the sample.

The data also belong to a second study, concerning T cells expressing NK-cell markers. The second paper states: Three sorted T-cell subsets (CD3+CD56+NKG2C+, CD3+CD56+NKG2C- and CD3+CD56-NKG2C+) from several donors had their TCR beta-chain repertoires profiled. Among the eight sequenced donors, seven were HCMV-seropositive and one was HCMV-seronegative. To restrict sorting to alphabetaTCR-expressing T cells, an anti-gammadeltaTCR antibody was added in several experiments. In over 5 donors, the dominant CD3+CD56+NKG2C+ clonotypes were among the top 10 CD8+ clonotypes and accounted for about 1.0-7.5% of CD8+ T cells. Those dominant clonotypes were again the most abundant among CD3+CD56-NKG2C+ cells in a few donors, at about 25-60.1%. Whether the expanded NKG2C-expressing T cell clones were specific for HCMV antigens remained unclear. Randomly selected healthy volunteers, three men and five women, were used as the eight sequenced donors. HCMV-specific IgG was detected in serum with a commercial ELISA kit to determine HCMV serostatus. MIGEC was used to demultiplex reads and group reads by UMI, and MiTCR was used to assemble and quantify clonotypes. To exclude erroneous sequences, any TCR cDNA sequence not supported by at least two reads was discarded. The tcR package was used for downstream repertoire analysis, and clonotypes were matched across fractions by CDR3 nucleotide sequence plus V segment. Antigen specificity was annotated against VDJdb with VDJmatch, allowing one amino acid substitution in CDR3.

Sequenced sample: CD4+ T cells sorted from blood. The clonotype was recovered from a woman younger than 35 in good health. The chain joins TRBV3-1 to TRBJ2-3; 10 bases in the middle match TRBD2. The CDR3 corresponds to CASSQVRRGTSGTDTQYF. The nucleotide sequence is TGTGCCAGCAGCCAAGTGCGGCGAGGGACTAGCGGCACAGATACGCAGTATTTT.